This T cell receptor (beta chain) was sequenced for a study of cytomegalovirus exposure and HLA in healthy donors. Trimming removed 6 bases from V and 0 bases from J; junction bases left unmatched: 9. This CDR3 is built from 16 residues. CDR1 and CDR2 from the germline V gene are LGHNT and FRNRAP. Whole-study findings and limits: Solely CMV serostatus was available to characterize immune exposure.

PCR involved 60 Vbeta and 13 Jbeta primers. Sequenced by immunoSEQ multiplex PCR; TCRdb stores in-frame clones only, minus some. The sample consists of some 190,000 clones, 75% to 90% of them appearing once. This clone showed up just a few times. What it binds is unknown. The TCR originated in a boy aged 2 to 9 in good health and CMV-seronegative. J is TRBJ1-1 and V is TRBV12-5; TRBD1 matches at 8 bases. The sequencing sample was made of PBMCs. As DNA, the CDR3 is TGTGCTAGTGGAATCAGGACAGGGAGGGTGAACACTGAAGCTTTCTTT. Its protein is CASGIRTGRVNTEAFF.